The 22 T cell receptor beta chains given below trace back to one sample, sequenced in a study of CD8 T cells in ankylosing spondylitis. Each CDR3 protein gets one entry after TCRdb re-called the 5' RACE reads with MiXCR. This table holds approximately 260,000 distinct CDR3 sequences, roughly 8.6% found once. Sequencing was performed on blood, either unsorted or a sorted T cell fraction (not recorded which). Receptors originate from a male donor with ankylosing spondylitis or in good health (not recorded which).

This clonotype came up many times. Sequence at one end of the junction differs from germline and may be a read error. The gene calls are TRBV29-1 and TRBJ1-2; TRBD1 might be the D (5 bases). CDR3 length equals 11 residues. CDR1 is SQVTM, CDR2 ANQGSEA, per germline. The CDR3 reads CSVRYDRDGFF. The CDR3 DNA sequence: TGCAGCGTTAGATACGACAGAGACGGGTTCTTC.

The chain is built from TRBV5-1 and TRBJ2-5, with 7 positions matching TRBD2. This CDR3 is 14 amino acids long. Germline V gene sequence: CDR1 SGHRS, CDR2 YFSETQ. Losses at the gene ends were 3 bases for V and 4 bases for J; bases not matched to a gene: 6. For the CDR3, the DNA is TGCGCCAGCAGCTACGGCGGGAGCGCAGAGACCCAGTACTTC. Residues: CASSYGGSAETQYF.

This clonotype was counted ten times or more. The V and J genes are TRBV7-9 and TRBJ1-2; the D is unclear. V gave up 4 bases and J gave up 3 bases, with 15 bases separating them. The CDR3 is 15 residues long. CDR1 SEHNR and CDR2 FQNEAQ come from the germline V gene (reference sequence). The CDR3, as DNA: TGTGCCAGCAGCTACGGGCCGATCGGGCACTATGGCTACACCTTC. Translated: CASSYGPIGHYGYTF.

This clonotype showed up many times. The chain links TRBV4-3 to TRBJ1-4; D is perhaps TRBD1 (6 bases). Germline V gene data show CDR1 as LGHNA and CDR2 as YSLEER. V was pared by 2 bases and J by 5 bases, with 9 bases between. The CDR3 runs to 14 residues. CDR3 sequence reads: CASSQTGKNEKLFF. For the CDR3, the DNA is TGCGCCAGCAGCCAAACAGGGAAAAATGAAAAACTGTTTTTT.

The V and J genes are TRBV28 and TRBJ1-1, with D perhaps matching TRBD1 (5 bases). Trimming took off 4 bases at V and 8 bases at J, with 17 bases between the two ends. The length of the CDR3 is 14 residues. Per the germline V gene, CDR1 is MDHEN and CDR2 is SYDVKM. The CDR3 protein is CASSSPAGGGEAFF. Written as DNA, the CDR3 is TGTGCCAGCAGTTCTCCCGCGGGGGGGGGAGAAGCTTTCTTT.

This clonotype has more than one count but fewer than ten. The chain employs TRBV20-1 and TRBJ2-7; 11 bases agree with TRBD2. This CDR3 comprises 17 residues. Germline lookup yields CDR1 DFQATT and CDR2 SNEGSKA (reference sequence). V trimming: 6 bases; J trimming: 6 bases; junction bases outside the gene matches: 19. The CDR3 region is CSARVPGLAAKSSEQYF. CDR3 nucleotides: TGCAGTGCACGAGTACCGGGACTAGCGGCCAAGAGTTCCGAGCAGTACTTC.

This clonotype was observed at least ten times. This chain joins TRBV30 and TRBJ2-7, with 8 bases matching TRBD2. CDR1 GTSNPN and CDR2 SVGIG come from the germline V gene (reference sequence). The CDR3 covers 14 residues. The trim removed 2 bases at V and 5 bases at J, leaving 8 bases unmatched. CDR3 region: CAWSSGRGENEQYF. DNA for the CDR3: TGTGCCTGGAGTTCCGGGCGGGGGGAAAACGAGCAGTACTTC.

This clonotype appeared many times. The V and J genes are TRBV20-1 and TRBJ2-1; TRBD2 matches at 9 bases. J gave up 7 bases and V 1 base, and 14 bases lay outside the gene matches. This CDR3 contains 17 residues. CDR1 and CDR2 (germline): DFQATT, SNEGSKA (reference sequence). DNA of the CDR3: TGCAGTGCTAGAGGACTGACCCTAGCGGGATTTCGAAATGAGCAGTTCTTC. Its translation is CSARGLTLAGFRNEQFF.

This clonotype was counted ten times or more. This chain uses TRBV20-1 with TRBJ2-1; D unresolved. The CDR3 has 12 residues. The germline V gene encodes CDR1 DFQATT and CDR2 SNEGSKA (reference sequence). Trimming took 4 bases from V and 3 from J, leaving 7 bases between them. The CDR3 spells CSATLSYNEQFF. In nucleotides, the CDR3 is TGCAGTGCTACACTGAGCTACAATGAGCAGTTCTTC.

Ten or more counts support this clonotype. This rearrangement joins TRBV5-1 to TRBJ2-2; TRBD2 matches 10 bases. V trimming: 3 bases; J trimming: 3 bases; junction bases outside the gene matches: 5. The germline V gene encodes CDR1 SGHRS and CDR2 YFSETQ. The CDR3 consists of 16 residues. CDR3 bases: TGCGCCAGCAGCTCCCTGACTAGCGGGTACACCGGGGAGCTGTTTTTT. Translating it yields CASSSLTSGYTGELFF. The full variable domain, in which reference TRBV5-1 and TRBJ2-2 provide the parts outside the CDR3, is KAGVTQTPRYLIKTRGQQVTLSCSPISGHRSVSWYQQTPGQGLQFLFEYFSETQRNKGNFPGRFSGRQFSNSRSEMNVSTLELGDSALYLCASSSLTSGYTGELFFGEGSRLTVL.

The chain recombines TRBV5-1 with TRBJ2-7, with 9 bases lining up with TRBD2. Germline values: CDR1 SGHRS, CDR2 YFSETQ. This CDR3 region has 16 residues. V trimming: 0 bases; J trimming: 4 bases; junction bases outside the gene matches: 8. The CDR3 bases are TGCGCCAGCAGCTTGGCCATGGTAGCGGGGGCATACGAGCAGTACTTC. Translating gives CASSLAMVAGAYEQYF.

This clonotype was counted at least ten times. This sequence joins TRBV12-3 or TRBV12-4 and TRBJ1-5, with 9 nucleotides matching TRBD1. Trimming cost V 6 bases and J 2 bases; bases outside gene matches: 8. This CDR3 has 16 amino acids. The DNA for the CDR3 is TGTGCCAGCAGGGAACAGGGGGCGCGAGGCAATCAGCCCCAGCATTTT. Amino acid sequence: CASREQGARGNQPQHF.

This clonotype was detected many times. This rearrangement joins TRBV7-9 to TRBJ2-7; TRBD1 matches at 9 bases. The CDR3 contains 15 residues. V lost 5 bases, J lost 5 bases, and 10 bases stayed unmatched. Germline CDR1 and CDR2: SEHNR and FQNEAQ (reference sequence). CDR3 DNA sequence: TGTGCCAGCAGCACCCGGACAGGGGACTACCACGAGCAGTACTTC. It encodes CASSTRTGDYHEQYF. The complete variable domain, with remaining parts taken from reference TRBV7-9 and TRBJ2-7, reads DTGVSQNPRHKITKRGQNVTFRCDPISEHNRLYWYRQTLGQGPEFLTYFQNEAQLEKSRLLSDRFSAERPKGSFSTLEIQRTEQGDSAMYLCASSTRTGDYHEQYFGPGTRLTVT.

This clonotype was seen at least ten times. V and J are TRBV29-1 and TRBJ1-1; D not resolved. The germline gives CDR1 SQVTM, CDR2 ANQGSEA. The length of the CDR3 is 11 residues. Trimming removed 3 bases from V and 7 bases from J, with 9 bases in between. CDR3 protein: CSVETDGEAFF. CDR3 nucleotide sequence: TGCAGCGTTGAGACGGACGGTGAAGCTTTCTTT. Using reference TRBV29-1 and TRBJ1-1 for the parts outside the CDR3, the full variable domain is SAVISQKPSRDICQRGTSLTIQCQVDSQVTMMFWYRQQPGQSLTLIATANQGSEATYESGFVIDKFPISRPNLTFSTLTVSNMSPEDSSIYLCSVETDGEAFFGQGTRLTVV.

The chain links TRBV7-9 to TRBJ2-7, with 14 positions matching TRBD2. This CDR3 is built from 16 residues. Trimming cost V 4 bases and J 4 bases; bases outside gene matches: 6. Germline-derived CDR1 and CDR2 are SEHNR and FQNEAQ (reference sequence). In DNA, the CDR3 is TGTGCCAGCAGCTCCCCCGGGACTAGCGGGAGTTACGAGCAGTACTTC. Residues: CASSSPGTSGSYEQYF.

This clonotype was observed at least ten times. The gene calls are TRBV10-3 and TRBJ1-1, with D uncertain. The CDR3 loop spans 11 amino acids. Germline V CDR1 and CDR2: ENHRY, SYGVKD. Trimming pared 1 base from V and 3 bases from J, leaving 0 bases between. CDR3 bases: TGTGCCATCAGTGAGTACACTGAAGCTTTCTTT. Residues: CAISEYTEAFF.

This clonotype was detected ten times or more. The V and J genes are TRBV7-9 and TRBJ1-4, with D possibly matching TRBD1 (5 bases). V lost 5 bases and J lost 6, with 16 bases in between. This CDR3 is 15 amino acids long. Germline CDR1 reads SEHNR; CDR2 reads FQNEAQ (reference sequence). The CDR3 bases are TGTGCCAGCAGCCCGTGGGAGGGGATCGATGAAAAACTGTTTTTT. Translation gives CASSPWEGIDEKLFF.

The sample holds many counts of this clonotype. The gene calls are TRBV29-1 and TRBJ2-5; D is ambiguous. Trimming took 7 bases from V and 0 from J, leaving 12 bases between them. This CDR3 is built from 13 residues. Germline loops: CDR1 SQVTM, CDR2 ANQGSEA. The CDR3 nucleotides read TGCAGCGCGACATTGGCCGACCAAGAGACCCAGTACTTC. Its translation is CSATLADQETQYF. Full variable domain (outside the CDR3, taken from reference TRBV29-1 and TRBJ2-5): SAVISQKPSRDICQRGTSLTIQCQVDSQVTMMFWYRQQPGQSLTLIATANQGSEATYESGFVIDKFPISRPNLTFSTLTVSNMSPEDSSIYLCSATLADQETQYFGPGTRLLVL.

This clonotype was counted at least ten times. This chain connects TRBV7-2 to TRBJ2-3, with TRBD2 identical over 7 bases. J lost 5 bases, V lost 6 bases, and 11 bases had no gene match. Germline-derived CDR1 and CDR2 are SGHTA and FQGNSA. The CDR3 has 15 residues. CDR3: CASSLAARGGDTQYF. The CDR3 DNA follows: TGTGCCAGCAGTCTAGCGGCACGGGGCGGAGATACGCAGTATTTT.

This clonotype was seen a handful of times. CDR3 amino acids: CSARDLPSYEQYF. The CDR3 DNA follows: TGCAGTGCTAGAGATCTGCCCTCCTACGAGCAGTACTTC. The chain couples TRBV20-1 to TRBJ2-7; D remains ambiguous. Trimming removed 0 bases from V and 0 bases from J, with 6 bases in between. The CDR3 contains 13 residues. Germline CDR1 is DFQATT and CDR2 is SNEGSKA (reference sequence).

The rearrangement links TRBV20-1 to TRBJ2-1, with a possible D match to TRBD2 (7 bases). Trimming took off 3 bases at V and 1 base at J, with 19 bases between the two ends. CDR1 and CDR2 (germline): DFQATT, SNEGSKA (reference sequence). The CDR3 spans 17 residues. CDR3 region: CSASVGRGGLSYNEQFF. DNA for the CDR3: TGCAGTGCTAGTGTTGGTAGGGGGGGCCTTTCCTACAATGAGCAGTTCTTC.

This clonotype showed up many times. J is TRBJ2-2 and V is TRBV27; D unclear. Trimming took off 3 bases at V and 3 bases at J, with 14 bases between the two ends. The CDR3 runs to 16 residues. From germline, CDR1 is MNHEY and CDR2 SMNVEV (reference sequence). The CDR3 sequence is CASSLVATHYTGELFF. The DNA for the CDR3 is TGTGCCAGCAGTTTGGTCGCGACCCACTACACCGGGGAGCTGTTTTTT.